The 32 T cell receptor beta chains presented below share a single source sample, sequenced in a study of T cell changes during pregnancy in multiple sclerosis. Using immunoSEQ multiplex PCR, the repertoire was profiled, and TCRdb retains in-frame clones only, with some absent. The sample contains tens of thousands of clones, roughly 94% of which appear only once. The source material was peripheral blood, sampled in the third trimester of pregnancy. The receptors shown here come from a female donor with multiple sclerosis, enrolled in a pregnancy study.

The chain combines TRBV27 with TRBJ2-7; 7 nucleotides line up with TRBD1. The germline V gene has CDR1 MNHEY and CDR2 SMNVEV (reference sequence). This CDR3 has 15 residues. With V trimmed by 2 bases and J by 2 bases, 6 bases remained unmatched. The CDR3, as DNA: TGTGCCAGCAGTTTACAACAGGGGAGCCCCTACGAGCAGTACTTC. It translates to CASSLQQGSPYEQYF.

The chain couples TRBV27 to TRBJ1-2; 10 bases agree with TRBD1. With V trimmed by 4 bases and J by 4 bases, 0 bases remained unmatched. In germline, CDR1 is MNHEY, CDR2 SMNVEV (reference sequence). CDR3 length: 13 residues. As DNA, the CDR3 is TGTGCCAGCAGTTGGACAGGGGGCTATGGCTACACCTTC. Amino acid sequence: CASSWTGGYGYTF.

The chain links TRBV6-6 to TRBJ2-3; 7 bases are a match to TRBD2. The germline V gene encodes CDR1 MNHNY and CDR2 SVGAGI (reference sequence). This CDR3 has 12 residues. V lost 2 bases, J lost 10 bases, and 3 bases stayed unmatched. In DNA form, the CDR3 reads TGTGCCAGCAGTTACGGGGCGGGGGCGCAGTATTTT. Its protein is CASSYGAGAQYF.

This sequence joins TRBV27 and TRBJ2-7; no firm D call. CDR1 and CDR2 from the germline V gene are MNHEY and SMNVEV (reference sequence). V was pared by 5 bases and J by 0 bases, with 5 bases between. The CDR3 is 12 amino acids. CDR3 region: CASSPRSYEQYF. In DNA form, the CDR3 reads TGTGCCAGCAGTCCCCGCTCCTACGAGCAGTACTTC.

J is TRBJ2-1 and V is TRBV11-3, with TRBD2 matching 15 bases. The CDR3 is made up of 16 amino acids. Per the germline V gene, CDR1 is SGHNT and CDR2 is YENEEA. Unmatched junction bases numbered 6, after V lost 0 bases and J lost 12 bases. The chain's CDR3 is CASSLDRGLAGGRQFF. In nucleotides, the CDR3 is TGTGCCAGCAGCTTAGATCGAGGACTAGCGGGAGGGCGGCAGTTCTTC.

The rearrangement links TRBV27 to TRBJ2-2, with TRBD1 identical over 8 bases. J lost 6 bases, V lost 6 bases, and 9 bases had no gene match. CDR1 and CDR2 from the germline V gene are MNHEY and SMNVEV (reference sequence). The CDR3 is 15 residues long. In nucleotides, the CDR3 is TGTGCCAGCAGAACTAGGACAGGGCGTCCCGGGGAGCTGTTTTTT. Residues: CASRTRTGRPGELFF.

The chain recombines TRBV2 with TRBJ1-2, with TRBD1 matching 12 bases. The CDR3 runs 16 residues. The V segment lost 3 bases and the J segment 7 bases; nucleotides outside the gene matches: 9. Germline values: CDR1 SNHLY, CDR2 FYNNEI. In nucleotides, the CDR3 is TGTGCCAGCAGTGAGTGGTGGGGACAGGGGGCGAGTGGCTACACCTTC. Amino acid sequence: CASSEWWGQGASGYTF.

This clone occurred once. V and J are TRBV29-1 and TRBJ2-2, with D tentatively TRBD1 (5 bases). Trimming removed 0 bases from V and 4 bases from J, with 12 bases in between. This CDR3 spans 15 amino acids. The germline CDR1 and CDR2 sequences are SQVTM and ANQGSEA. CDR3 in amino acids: CSVEDPADSTGELFF. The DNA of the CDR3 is TGCAGCGTTGAAGATCCTGCCGACAGCACCGGGGAGCTGTTTTTT.

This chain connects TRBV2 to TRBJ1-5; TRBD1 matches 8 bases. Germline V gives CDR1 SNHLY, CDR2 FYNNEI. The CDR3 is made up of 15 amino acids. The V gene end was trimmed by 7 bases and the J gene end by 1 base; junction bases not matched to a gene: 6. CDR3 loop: CASKNRGTSNQPQHF. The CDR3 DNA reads TGTGCCAGCAAGAACAGGGGGACGAGCAATCAGCCCCAGCATTTT.

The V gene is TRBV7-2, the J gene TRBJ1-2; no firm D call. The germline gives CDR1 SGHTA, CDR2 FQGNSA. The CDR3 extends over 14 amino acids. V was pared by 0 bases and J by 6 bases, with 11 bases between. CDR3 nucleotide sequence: TGTGCCAGCAGCTTAGCGGCGGGTTTCCATGGCTACACCTTC. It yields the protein CASSLAAGFHGYTF.

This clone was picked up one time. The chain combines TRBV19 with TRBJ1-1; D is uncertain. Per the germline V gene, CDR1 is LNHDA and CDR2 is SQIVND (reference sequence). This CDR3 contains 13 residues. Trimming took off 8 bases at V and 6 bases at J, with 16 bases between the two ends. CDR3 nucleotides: TGTGCCAGTTCCGAAGTACTGGCGGCTGAAGCTTTCTTT. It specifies CASSEVLAAEAFF. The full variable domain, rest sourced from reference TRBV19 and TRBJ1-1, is DGGITQSPKYLFRKEGQNVTLSCEQNLNHDAMYWYRQDPGQGLRLIYYSQIVNDFQKGDIAEGYSVSREKKESFPLTVTSAQKNPTAFYLCASSEVLAAEAFFGQGTRLTVV.

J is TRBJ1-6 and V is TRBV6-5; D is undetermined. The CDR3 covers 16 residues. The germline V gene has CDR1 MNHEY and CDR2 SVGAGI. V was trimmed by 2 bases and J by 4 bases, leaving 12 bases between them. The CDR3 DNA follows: TGTGCCAGCAGTTACGTGTCGGGGATTTATAATTCACCCCTCCACTTT. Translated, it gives CASSYVSGIYNSPLHF.

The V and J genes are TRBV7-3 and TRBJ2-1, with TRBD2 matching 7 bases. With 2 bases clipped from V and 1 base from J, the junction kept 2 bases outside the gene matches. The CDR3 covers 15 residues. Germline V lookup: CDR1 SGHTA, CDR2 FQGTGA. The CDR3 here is CASSLAGDSYNEQFF. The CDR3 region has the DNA TGTGCCAGCAGCTTAGCGGGGGATTCCTACAATGAGCAGTTCTTC.

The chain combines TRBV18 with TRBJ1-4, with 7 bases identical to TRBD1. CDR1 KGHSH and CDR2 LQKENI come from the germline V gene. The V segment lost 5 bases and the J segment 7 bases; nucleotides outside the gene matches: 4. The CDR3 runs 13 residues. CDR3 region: CASSTGETEKLFF. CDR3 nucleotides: TGTGCCAGCTCAACAGGGGAGACTGAAAAACTGTTTTTT.

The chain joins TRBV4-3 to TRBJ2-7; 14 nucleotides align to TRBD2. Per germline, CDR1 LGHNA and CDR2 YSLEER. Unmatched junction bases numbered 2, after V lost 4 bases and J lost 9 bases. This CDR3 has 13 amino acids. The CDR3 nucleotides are TGCGCCAGCAGCCCGGGACTAGCGGGGGTGCAGTACTTC. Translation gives CASSPGLAGVQYF.

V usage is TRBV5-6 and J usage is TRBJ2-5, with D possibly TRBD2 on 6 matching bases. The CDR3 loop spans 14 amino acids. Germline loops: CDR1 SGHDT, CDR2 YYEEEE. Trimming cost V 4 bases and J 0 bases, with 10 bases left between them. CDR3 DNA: TGTGCCAGCAGCGGCCGGGACTACCAAGAGACCCAGTACTTC. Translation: CASSGRDYQETQYF. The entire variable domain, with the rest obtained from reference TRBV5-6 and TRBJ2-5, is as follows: DAGVTQSPTHLIKTRGQQVTLRCSPKSGHDTVSWYQQALGQGPQFIFQYYEEEERQRGNFPDRFSGHQFPNYSSELNVNALLLGDSALYLCASSGRDYQETQYFGPGTRLLVL.

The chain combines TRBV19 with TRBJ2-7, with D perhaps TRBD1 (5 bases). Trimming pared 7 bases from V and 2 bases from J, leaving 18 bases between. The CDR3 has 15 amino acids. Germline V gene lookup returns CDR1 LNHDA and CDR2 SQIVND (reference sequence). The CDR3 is CASKEMDNLPYEQYF. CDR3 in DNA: TGTGCCAGTAAAGAGATGGACAACCTGCCCTACGAGCAGTACTTC. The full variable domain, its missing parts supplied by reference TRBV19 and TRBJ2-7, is DGGITQSPKYLFRKEGQNVTLSCEQNLNHDAMYWYRQDPGQGLRLIYYSQIVNDFQKGDIAEGYSVSREKKESFPLTVTSAQKNPTAFYLCASKEMDNLPYEQYFGPGTRLTVT.

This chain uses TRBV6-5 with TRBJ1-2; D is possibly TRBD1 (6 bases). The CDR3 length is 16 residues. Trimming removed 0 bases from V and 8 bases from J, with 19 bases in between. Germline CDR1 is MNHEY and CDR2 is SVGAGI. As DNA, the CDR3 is TGTGCCAGCAGTTACTCGACGGGGGCGGGGGTTTTCGGCTACACCTTC. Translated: CASSYSTGAGVFGYTF.

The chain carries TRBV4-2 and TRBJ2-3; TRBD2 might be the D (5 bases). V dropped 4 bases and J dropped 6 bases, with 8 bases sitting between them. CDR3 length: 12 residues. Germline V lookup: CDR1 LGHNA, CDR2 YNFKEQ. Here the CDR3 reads CASSPEVDTQYF. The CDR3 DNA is TGTGCCAGCAGCCCGGAGGTCGATACGCAGTATTTT.

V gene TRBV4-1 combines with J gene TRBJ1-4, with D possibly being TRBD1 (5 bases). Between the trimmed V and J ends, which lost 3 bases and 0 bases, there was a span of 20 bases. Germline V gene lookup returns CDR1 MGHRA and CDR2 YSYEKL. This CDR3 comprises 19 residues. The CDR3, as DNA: TGCGCCAGCAGCCACCCTTCCTATGAGGGGACTGCAACTAATGAAAAACTGTTTTTT. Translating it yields CASSHPSYEGTATNEKLFF.

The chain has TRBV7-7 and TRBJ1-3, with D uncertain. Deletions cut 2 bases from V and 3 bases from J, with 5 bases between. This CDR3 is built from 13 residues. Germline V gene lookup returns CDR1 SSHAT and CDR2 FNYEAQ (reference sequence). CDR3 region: CASSLSYGNTIYF. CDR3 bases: TGTGCCAGCAGCTTATCTTATGGAAACACCATATATTTT.

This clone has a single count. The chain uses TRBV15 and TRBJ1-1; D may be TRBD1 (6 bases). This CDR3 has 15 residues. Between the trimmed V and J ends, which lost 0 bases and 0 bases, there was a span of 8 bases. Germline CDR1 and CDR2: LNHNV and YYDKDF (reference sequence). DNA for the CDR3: TGTGCCACCAGCAGAGATAGGGGGATGAACACTGAAGCTTTCTTT. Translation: CATSRDRGMNTEAFF.

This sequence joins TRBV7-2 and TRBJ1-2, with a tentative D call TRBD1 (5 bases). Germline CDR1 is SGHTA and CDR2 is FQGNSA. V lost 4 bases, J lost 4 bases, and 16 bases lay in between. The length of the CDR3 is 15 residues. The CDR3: CASSSNTDSVYGYTF. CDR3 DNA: TGTGCCAGCAGCTCTAATACCGACAGCGTCTATGGCTACACCTTC.

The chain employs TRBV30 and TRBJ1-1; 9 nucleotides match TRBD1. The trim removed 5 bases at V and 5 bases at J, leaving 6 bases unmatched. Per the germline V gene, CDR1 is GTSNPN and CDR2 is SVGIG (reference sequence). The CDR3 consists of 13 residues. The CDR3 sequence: CAWATGGLTEAFF. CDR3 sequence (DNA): TGTGCCTGGGCGACAGGGGGATTGACTGAAGCTTTCTTT.

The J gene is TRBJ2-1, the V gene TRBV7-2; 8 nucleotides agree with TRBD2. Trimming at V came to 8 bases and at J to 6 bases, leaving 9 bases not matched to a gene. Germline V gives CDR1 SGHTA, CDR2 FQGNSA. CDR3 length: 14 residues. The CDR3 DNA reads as TGTGCCAGCCTCGAGCGGGGGCTATCCAATGAGCAGTTCTTC. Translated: CASLERGLSNEQFF.

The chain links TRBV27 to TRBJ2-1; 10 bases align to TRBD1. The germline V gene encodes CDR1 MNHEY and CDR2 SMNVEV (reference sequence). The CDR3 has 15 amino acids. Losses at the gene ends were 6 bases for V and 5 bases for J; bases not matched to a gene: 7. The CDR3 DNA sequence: TGTGCCAGCAGGGAATGGACAGGGGGGGACAATGAGCAGTTCTTC. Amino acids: CASREWTGGDNEQFF.

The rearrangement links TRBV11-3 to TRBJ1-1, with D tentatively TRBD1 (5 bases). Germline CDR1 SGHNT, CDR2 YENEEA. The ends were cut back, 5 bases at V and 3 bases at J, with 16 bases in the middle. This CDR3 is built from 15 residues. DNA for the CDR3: TGTGCCAGCAGCCCTCTACCCGGGGGGGACACTGAAGCTTTCTTT. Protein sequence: CASSPLPGGDTEAFF.

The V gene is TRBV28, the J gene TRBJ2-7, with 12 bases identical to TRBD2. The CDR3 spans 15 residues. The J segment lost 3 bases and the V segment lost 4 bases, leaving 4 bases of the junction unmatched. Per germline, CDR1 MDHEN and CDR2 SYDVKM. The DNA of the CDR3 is TGTGCCAGCAGTTCCCTAGCGGGAGGGGTCTACGAGCAGTACTTC. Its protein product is CASSSLAGGVYEQYF.

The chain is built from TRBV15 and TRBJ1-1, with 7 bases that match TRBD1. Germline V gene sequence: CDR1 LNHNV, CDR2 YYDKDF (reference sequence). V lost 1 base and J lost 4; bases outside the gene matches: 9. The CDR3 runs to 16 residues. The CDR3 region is CATSRVSGRGATEAFF. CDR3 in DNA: TGTGCCACCAGCAGAGTATCGGGCAGGGGGGCCACTGAAGCTTTCTTT.

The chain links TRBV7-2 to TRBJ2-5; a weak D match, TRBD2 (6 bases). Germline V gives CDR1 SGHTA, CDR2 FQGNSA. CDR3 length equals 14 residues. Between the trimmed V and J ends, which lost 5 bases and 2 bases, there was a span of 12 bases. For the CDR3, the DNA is TGTGCCAGCAGCCAACCGGGACTGCAAGAGACCCAGTACTTC. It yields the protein CASSQPGLQETQYF. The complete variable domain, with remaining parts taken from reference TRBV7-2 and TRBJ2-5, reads GAGVSQSPSNKVTEKGKDVELRCDPISGHTALYWYRQSLGQGLEFLIYFQGNSAPDKSGLPSDRFSAERTGGSVSTLTIQRTQQEDSAVYLCASSQPGLQETQYFGPGTRLLVL.

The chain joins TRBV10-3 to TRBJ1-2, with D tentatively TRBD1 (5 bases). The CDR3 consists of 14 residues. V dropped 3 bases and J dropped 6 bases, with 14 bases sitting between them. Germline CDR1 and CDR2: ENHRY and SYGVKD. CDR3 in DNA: TGTGCCATCAGTGACGCCGGGCAAGGGGATGGCTACACCTTC. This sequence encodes CAISDAGQGDGYTF.

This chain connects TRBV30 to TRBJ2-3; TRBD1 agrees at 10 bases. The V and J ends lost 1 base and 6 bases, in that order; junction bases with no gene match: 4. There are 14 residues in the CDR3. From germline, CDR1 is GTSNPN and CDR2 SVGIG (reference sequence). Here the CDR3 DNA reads TGTGCCTGGAGTGGGGGACAGGGGTGGGATACGCAGTATTTT. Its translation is CAWSGGQGWDTQYF. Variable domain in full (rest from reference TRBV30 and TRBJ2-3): SQTIHQWPATLVQPVGSPLSLECTVEGTSNPNLYWYRQAAGRGLQLLFYSVGIGQISSEVPQNLSASRPQDRQFILSSKKLLLSDSGFYLCAWSGGQGWDTQYFGPGTRLTVL.